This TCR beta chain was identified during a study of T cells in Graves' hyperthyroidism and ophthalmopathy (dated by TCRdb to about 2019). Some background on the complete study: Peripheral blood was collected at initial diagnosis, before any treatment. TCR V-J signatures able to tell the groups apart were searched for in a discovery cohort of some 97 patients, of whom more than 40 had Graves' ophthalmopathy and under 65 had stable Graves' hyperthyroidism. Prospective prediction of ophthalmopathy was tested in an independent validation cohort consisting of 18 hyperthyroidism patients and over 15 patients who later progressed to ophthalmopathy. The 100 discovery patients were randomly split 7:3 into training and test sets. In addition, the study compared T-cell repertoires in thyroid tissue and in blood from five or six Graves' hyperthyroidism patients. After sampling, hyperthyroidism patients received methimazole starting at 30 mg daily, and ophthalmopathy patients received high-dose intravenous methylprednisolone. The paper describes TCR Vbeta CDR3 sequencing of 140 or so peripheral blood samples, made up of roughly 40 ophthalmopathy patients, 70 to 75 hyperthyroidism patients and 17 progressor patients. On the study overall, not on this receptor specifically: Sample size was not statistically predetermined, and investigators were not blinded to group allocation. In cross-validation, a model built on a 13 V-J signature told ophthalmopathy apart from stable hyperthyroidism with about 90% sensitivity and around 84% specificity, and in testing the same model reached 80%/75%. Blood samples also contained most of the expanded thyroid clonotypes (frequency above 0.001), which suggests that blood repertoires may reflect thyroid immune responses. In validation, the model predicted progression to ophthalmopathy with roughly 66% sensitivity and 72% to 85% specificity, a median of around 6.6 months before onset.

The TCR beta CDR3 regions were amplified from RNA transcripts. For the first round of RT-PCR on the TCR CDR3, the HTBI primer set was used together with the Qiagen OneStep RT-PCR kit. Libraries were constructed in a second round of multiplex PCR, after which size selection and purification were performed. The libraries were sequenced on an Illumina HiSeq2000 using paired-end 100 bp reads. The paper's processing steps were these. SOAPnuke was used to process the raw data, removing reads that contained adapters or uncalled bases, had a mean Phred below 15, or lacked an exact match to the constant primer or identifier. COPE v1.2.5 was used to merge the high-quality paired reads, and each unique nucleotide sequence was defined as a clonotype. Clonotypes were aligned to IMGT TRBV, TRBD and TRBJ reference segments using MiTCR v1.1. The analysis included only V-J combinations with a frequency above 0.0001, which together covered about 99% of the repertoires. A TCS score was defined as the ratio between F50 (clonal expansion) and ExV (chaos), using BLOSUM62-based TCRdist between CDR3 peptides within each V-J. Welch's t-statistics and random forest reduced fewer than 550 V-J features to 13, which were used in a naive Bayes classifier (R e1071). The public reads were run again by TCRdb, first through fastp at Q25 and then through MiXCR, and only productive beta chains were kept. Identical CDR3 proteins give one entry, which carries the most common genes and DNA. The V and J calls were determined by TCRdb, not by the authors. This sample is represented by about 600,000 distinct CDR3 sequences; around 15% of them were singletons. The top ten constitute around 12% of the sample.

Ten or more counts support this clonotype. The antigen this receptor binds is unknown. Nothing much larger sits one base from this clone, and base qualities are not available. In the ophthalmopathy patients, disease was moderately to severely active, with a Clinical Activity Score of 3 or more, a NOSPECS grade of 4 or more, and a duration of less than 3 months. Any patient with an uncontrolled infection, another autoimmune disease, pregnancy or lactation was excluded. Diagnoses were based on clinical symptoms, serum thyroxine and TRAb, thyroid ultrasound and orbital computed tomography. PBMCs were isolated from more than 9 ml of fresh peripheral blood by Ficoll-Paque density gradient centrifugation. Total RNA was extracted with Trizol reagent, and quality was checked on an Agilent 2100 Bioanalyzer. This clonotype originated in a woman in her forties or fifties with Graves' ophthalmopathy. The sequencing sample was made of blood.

The base sequence is TGCGCCAGCAGCTCCGGGACTAGCACCAATGAGCAGTTCTTC. Its translation is CASSSGTSTNEQFF. Here the chain combines TRBV5-1 and TRBJ2-1, and 9 junction bases match TRBD2. The CDR3 holds 14 amino acids from the cysteine to the phenylalanine. Left in the record is the CDR3 DNA by itself, 42 bases read in frame from the first base. CDR1 SGHRS and CDR2 YFSETQ are derived from the germline V gene. For this chain, trimming is 3 bases at the V end and 6 bases at the J end, and the number of junction bases without a gene match is 4.